A selection of T cell receptor beta chains follows, all from one sample in a study of early T cells in non-severe SARS-CoV-2 infection. Using its own MiXCR run on the 5' RACE reads, TCRdb lists one record per CDR3 protein. The table has roughly 120,000 distinct CDR3 sequences, around 12% seen once; the top ten hold 3.8%. The material sequenced was whole blood, taken at baseline. These receptor sequences come from an adult who was a healthcare worker with PCR-confirmed SARS-CoV-2 infection or an uninfected control (not recorded which). CDR3s include the opening cysteine and the closing phenylalanine or tryptophan. Each record gives: V gene, J gene, clone size, CDR3 protein. Clone size, where shown, is once, few, many, or a class for clones that have expanded.

>TRBV18|TRBJ2-3|few
CASSPSGGRSTDTQYF
>TRBV7-9|TRBJ1-3|-
CASSRQSSENTIYF
>TRBV7-2|TRBJ2-1|many
CASSLGVAPNEQFF
>TRBV19|TRBJ1-2|-
CASTLGTGGLYGYTF
>TRBV28|TRBJ1-2|few
CASSLPGANYGYTF
>TRBV9|TRBJ2-6|-
CASSVLYSGANVLTF
>TRBV2|TRBJ2-2|many
CASNPQGREYTGELFF
>TRBV7-9|TRBJ2-2|few
CASSRSLNGREAGPGELFF
>TRBV5-4|TRBJ1-1|-
CASTSTQGFVRNTEAFF
>TRBV2|TRBJ2-3|-
CARGLTTDTQYF
>TRBV28|TRBJ1-6|few
CASRRPSGEWVSPLHF
>TRBV11-2|TRBJ1-1|many
CASSYRSSNTEAFF
>TRBV5-4|TRBJ1-2|few
CASSSGTGPNMLNYGYTF
>TRBV7-6|TRBJ1-4|few
CASSPTGGGKLFF
>TRBV7-9|TRBJ1-1|-
CASSFLDPGTEAFF
>TRBV4-1|TRBJ1-6|few
CASSQGDRTGHNSPLHF
>TRBV9|TRBJ1-2|-
CASSPRQGRNYGYTF
>TRBV4-1|TRBJ1-1|-
CASSQIGTTGLNTEAFF
>TRBV3-1|TRBJ2-7|many
CASSQDHSIAAQYF
>TRBV28|TRBJ2-4|many
CASSLSEGNIQYF
>TRBV7-3|TRBJ2-3|many
CASSPGTDTQYF
>TRBV28|TRBJ1-5|few
CASSTTDRALGQPQHF
>TRBV10-2|TRBJ2-5|many
CASRGTAETQYF
>TRBV12-3/TRBV12-4|TRBJ2-7|-
CASRWTARSYEQYF
>TRBV4-1|TRBJ2-2|few
CASSTRQGSTGELFF
>TRBV7-8|TRBJ1-2|-
CASSLVGRSNYGYTF
>TRBV7-3|TRBJ2-2|few
CASSLSPLAGRTGELFF
>TRBV7-2|TRBJ1-3|many
CASSSGGQGTENTIYF
>TRBV2|TRBJ2-3|-
CASTGTVTDTQYF
>TRBV24-1|TRBJ2-1|-
CATSQGTLPLTGQGEQFF